This record concerns one T cell receptor beta chain sequence. This record comes from a study of blood T cells in healthy people across ages. The CDR3 is 15 amino acids. CDR1 and CDR2 from the germline V gene are SGHRS and YFSETQ. Trimming left V 6 bases short and J 4 bases short, with 17 bases between. The donors, all healthy, were Caucasians living in Russia, aged about 6 to 90. The use of a sample-barcoded 5' primer and a J-beta primer mix characterized a second PCR of 7 to 11 cycles. Tags on each cDNA molecule came from a template-switch adaptor with 12 random nucleotides. Sequencing of every sample gave 3 million or more CDR3-containing paired-end reads. From the 5' RACE reads, TCRdb called clonotypes with MiXCR, one entry per CDR3 protein. Here the sample spans roughly 1,500,000 distinct CDR3 sequences, approximately 32% being singletons.

This sequence joins TRBV5-1 and TRBJ2-1, with TRBD2 as a possible D gene (6 bases). This clonotype was sampled from a woman younger than 45 in good health. Sequencing was done on a sample of blood. CDR3 sequence: CASTQGLANYNEQFF. Here the CDR3 DNA reads TGCGCCAGCACCCAGGGACTGGCGAATTACAATGAGCAGTTCTTC.